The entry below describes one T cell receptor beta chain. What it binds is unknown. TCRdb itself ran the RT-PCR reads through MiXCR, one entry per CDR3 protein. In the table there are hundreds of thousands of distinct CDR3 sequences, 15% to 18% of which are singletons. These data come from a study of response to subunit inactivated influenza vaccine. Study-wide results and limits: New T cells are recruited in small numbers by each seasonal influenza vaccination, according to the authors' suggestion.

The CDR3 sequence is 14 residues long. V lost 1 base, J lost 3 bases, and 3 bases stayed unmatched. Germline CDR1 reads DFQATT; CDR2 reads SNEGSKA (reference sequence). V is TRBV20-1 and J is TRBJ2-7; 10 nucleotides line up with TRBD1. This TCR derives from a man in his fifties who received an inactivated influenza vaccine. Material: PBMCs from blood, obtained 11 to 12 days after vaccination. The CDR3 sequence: CSARGQGANYEQYF. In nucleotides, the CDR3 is TGCAGTGCTAGAGGACAGGGGGCCAACTACGAGCAGTACTTC.